These T cell receptor beta chains were read from a single sample in a study of response to subunit inactivated influenza vaccine. TCRdb redid the calling of the RT-PCR reads with MiXCR, one entry per CDR3 protein. Here the sample spans roughly 500,000 distinct CDR3 sequences, 15% to 20% being singletons. Sequencing was performed on CD4+ T cells sorted from PBMCs, taken about 24 months after vaccination. These receptors were collected from a man in his fifties or sixties who received an inactivated influenza vaccine. The CDR3 runs from the conserved cysteine through the conserved F or W. Fields, in order: J gene, V gene, clone size, D gene, CDR3 protein, CDR3 DNA. The D gene is left open where the match is weak. The size field is filled for only some rows; it gives once, few, many or a size class.

>TRBJ1-2|TRBV6-5|NA|TRBD1
CASSYSNRGSRGYTF
TGTGCCAGCAGTTACTCAAACAGGGGAAGCCGAGGCTACACCTTC
>TRBJ2-5|TRBV25-1|NA|TRBD1
CASSEFQGVETQYF
TGTGCCAGCAGTGAATTCCAGGGGGTTGAGACCCAGTACTTC
>TRBJ2-2|TRBV12-3/TRBV12-4|few|TRBD2
CASSFLTSGTVELFF
TGTGCCAGCAGTTTTTTGACTAGCGGGACCGTGGAGCTGTTTTTT
>TRBJ2-5|TRBV12-3/TRBV12-4|NA|NA
CASRAGPAETQYF
TGTGCCAGCAGGGCGGGACCGGCGGAGACCCAGTACTTC
>TRBJ2-3|TRBV9|NA|TRBD2
CASSVASGRADTQYF
TGTGCCAGCAGCGTAGCCAGCGGGAGGGCAGATACGCAGTATTTT
>TRBJ2-1|TRBV4-1|NA|NA
CASSQEGRFEQFF
TGCGCCAGCAGCCAAGAAGGGAGGTTTGAGCAGTTCTTC
>TRBJ2-2|TRBV19|NA|TRBD1
CASSIPGQAYTGELFF
TGTGCCAGTAGTATCCCGGGACAGGCGTACACCGGGGAGCTGTTTTTT
>TRBJ2-7|TRBV5-1|few|TRBD1
CASAQRTGGYEQYF
TGCGCCAGCGCCCAACGGACAGGGGGCTACGAGCAGTACTTC
>TRBJ1-1|TRBV27|many|TRBD1
CASSLDRVNTEAFF
TGTGCCAGCAGTTTAGACAGGGTGAACACTGAAGCTTTCTTT
>TRBJ1-2|TRBV11-2|NA|NA
CASSLGIGTGGNGYTF
TGTGCCAGCAGCTTGGGTATCGGGACCGGGGGGAATGGCTACACCTTC
>TRBJ2-4|TRBV5-1|many|NA
CASSPTTGSGNIQYF
TGCGCCAGCAGCCCCACAACAGGGTCGGGTAACATTCAGTACTTC
>TRBJ2-5|TRBV7-9|few|NA
CASSLSVGRETQYF
TGTGCCAGCAGCTTATCGGTGGGACGAGAGACCCAGTACTTC
>TRBJ2-1|TRBV6-1|many|TRBD2
CASRLGLAGVVDEQFF
TGTGCCAGCAGACTTGGACTAGCGGGAGTAGTGGATGAGCAGTTCTTC
>TRBJ2-1|TRBV28|NA|NA
CASTSVLRQFF
TGTGCCAGCACCTCCGTCCTTCGGCAGTTCTTC
>TRBJ1-4|TRBV20-1|NA|NA
CSAKPTNEKLFF
TGCAGTGCTAAACCAACTAATGAAAAACTGTTTTTT
>TRBJ2-1|TRBV10-3|many|TRBD2
CAHAPAGGHEQFF
TGTGCCCACGCCCCTGCGGGGGGGCATGAGCAGTTCTTC
>TRBJ1-6|TRBV12-3/TRBV12-4|NA|NA
CASSYRDNSPLHF
TGTGCCAGCAGTTACAGGGATAATTCACCCCTCCACTTT
>TRBJ2-1|TRBV20-1|NA|NA
CSASVGGHGEQFF
TGCAGTGCTAGTGTCGGAGGGCACGGTGAGCAGTTCTTC
>TRBJ2-5|TRBV4-3|NA|NA
CASREARETQYF
TGCGCCAGCAGGGAGGCACGGGAGACCCAGTACTTC
>TRBJ1-6|TRBV4-2|few|NA
CASSQDRWGTFSYNSPLHF
TGTGCCAGCAGCCAAGATCGGTGGGGGACGTTCTCCTATAATTCACCCCTCCACTTT
>TRBJ2-1|TRBV10-3|many|NA
CAVSEPGNEQFF
TGTGCCGTTTCCGAACCTGGCAATGAGCAGTTCTTC
>TRBJ1-1|TRBV18|NA|TRBD1
CASSSGTENTEAFF
TGTGCCAGCTCTTCGGGGACAGAGAACACTGAAGCTTTCTTT
>TRBJ2-7|TRBV10-3|NA|NA
CAISEGPGTLPYEQYF
TGTGCCATCAGTGAGGGACCCGGGACTTTGCCCTACGAGCAGTACTTC
>TRBJ1-2|TRBV10-3|many|TRBD1
CAIRDRSAYGYTF
TGTGCCATCAGGGACAGGTCCGCCTATGGCTACACCTTC
>TRBJ2-7|TRBV2|NA|TRBD1
CASTAGTGPYEQYF
TGTGCCAGCACCGCCGGGACAGGGCCCTACGAGCAGTACTTC
>TRBJ2-1|TRBV3-1|many|TRBD2
CASSTTQGTSSGRGNEQFF
TGTGCCAGCAGCACAACCCAGGGAACCTCTAGCGGGAGGGGCAATGAGCAGTTCTTC
>TRBJ2-5|TRBV7-2|many|TRBD2
CASSLNQGGLAQYF
TGTGCCAGCAGCTTAAACCAGGGAGGGTTGGCCCAGTACTTC
>TRBJ2-2|TRBV5-1|few|NA
CASSLEGSLIGKTGELFF
TGCGCCAGCAGCTTGGAGGGCAGTCTTATAGGAAAGACCGGGGAGCTGTTTTTT
>TRBJ2-7|TRBV20-1|NA|NA
CSANGQSHPYEQYF
TGCAGTGCGAATGGACAGTCTCACCCCTACGAGCAGTACTTC
>TRBJ2-1|TRBV2|few|NA
CASSEGVLRLNEQFF
TGTGCCAGCAGCGAGGGAGTTCTGCGCTTAAATGAGCAGTTCTTC
>TRBJ2-3|TRBV18|few|NA
CASSPQPKKADTQYF
TGTGCCAGCTCACCCCAACCCAAAAAGGCAGATACGCAGTATTTT
>TRBJ2-4|TRBV29-1|few|TRBD2
CSGGLAGGTKNIQYF
TGCAGCGGGGGACTAGCGGGAGGAACCAAAAACATTCAGTACTTC
>TRBJ2-3|TRBV20-1|few|NA
CSARKRGATDTQYF
TGCAGTGCTAGAAAACGCGGGGCCACAGATACGCAGTATTTT
>TRBJ2-1|TRBV7-8|few|NA
CASSSSVWEQFF
TGTGCCAGCAGCTCGAGCGTTTGGGAGCAGTTCTTC
>TRBJ1-3|TRBV19|NA|NA
CASRDLASGNTIYF
TGTGCCAGTCGTGACCTAGCCTCTGGAAACACCATATATTTT
>TRBJ2-3|TRBV5-1|many|NA
CASARSEPTDTQYF
TGCGCCAGCGCAAGATCGGAGCCCACAGATACGCAGTATTTT
>TRBJ2-3|TRBV20-1|NA|TRBD1
CSAHRGPADTQYF
TGCAGTGCTCACAGGGGGCCCGCAGATACGCAGTATTTT
>TRBJ2-3|TRBV20-1|NA|TRBD2
CSASWPSGSTDTQYF
TGCAGTGCTAGTTGGCCTAGCGGGAGCACAGATACGCAGTATTTT
>TRBJ2-7|TRBV27|NA|TRBD1
CASRGGQGAYEQYF
TGTGCCAGCAGGGGAGGACAGGGAGCCTACGAGCAGTACTTC
>TRBJ1-2|TRBV7-2|few|NA
CASSQTVNYGYTF
TGTGCCAGCAGCCAGACTGTAAACTATGGCTACACCTTC
>TRBJ2-6|TRBV4-3|NA|NA
CASSQERPFSSGANVLTF
TGCGCCAGCAGCCAAGAGCGGCCCTTTAGCTCTGGGGCCAACGTCCTGACTTTC
>TRBJ2-3|TRBV7-2|NA|TRBD2
CASASGGTDTQYF
TGTGCCAGCGCTAGCGGGGGCACAGATACGCAGTATTTT
>TRBJ2-2|TRBV6-1|NA|NA
CASSPSRGTGELFF
TGTGCCAGCAGCCCAAGCAGGGGTACCGGGGAGCTGTTTTTT
>TRBJ1-4|TRBV12-3/TRBV12-4|few|NA
CASSLSRILRGKLFF
TGTGCCAGCAGTTTAAGTAGAATACTTCGGGGAAAACTGTTTTTT
>TRBJ2-5|TRBV12-3/TRBV12-4|few|TRBD2
CASSAGRRETQYF
TGTGCCAGCAGTGCCGGGAGGAGGGAGACCCAGTACTTC
>TRBJ2-1|TRBV6-2/TRBV6-3|few|NA
CASTGDSYNEQFF
TGTGCCAGTACGGGGGACTCCTACAATGAGCAGTTCTTC
>TRBJ1-2|TRBV20-1|NA|NA
CSATPQDRYGYTF
TGCAGTGCTACACCACAGGACCGCTATGGCTACACCTTC